A single T cell receptor (beta chain) is shown here with its context. There is no known antigen for this receptor. The input lacks base qualities; no much larger clone sits a single base away. The collaborating institutions used their own protocols to collect whole blood in K2EDTA tubes. For TCRbeta analysis, collaborator samples were shipped as frozen whole blood, as isolated PBMCs, or as DNA extracted from either sample type. This entry belongs to a study of blood T cell repertoires in COVID-19 (dated by TCRdb to about 2020). Describing the broader study: Samples covering the acute and convalescent phases of COVID-19 were provided by collaborators in the United States, Italy and Spain. The material from the prospective study consisted of cDNA or gDNA derived from T cells, B-cell-depleted T cells, or PBMCs. Subjects who had been exposed to COVID-19, were actively infected with it, or had recovered from it provided the deeply sampled blood TCRbeta repertoires that made up the dataset. The repertoires were made available in a free public database intended to serve as a resource for research on the immune response to SARS-CoV-2. The samples were drawn from two sources: the first 160 participants of the ongoing ImmuneRACE study, and about 1,300 subjects contributed by 6 global collaborators. Sample metadata almost always included a de-identified subject ID, COVID-19 status, age in years and sex. Where available, HLA class I and class II types were obtained from metadata supplied by the sample provider rather than from assay-based typing. What the study reported, not specific to this receptor: The quantity of clinical and demographic metadata differed by source and by participant and was supplied without curation.

TCRbeta CDR3 regions were amplified from genomic DNA using the immunoSEQ Assay, a bias-controlled multiplex PCR. Under the source paper's analysis protocol: The number of nucleated cells in each sample was estimated by amplification of reference gene primers within the assay. To quantify the absolute abundance of each unique TCRbeta CDR3 rearrangement, sequence reads were collapsed and filtered. For each sample, productive Simpson clonality was calculated as the square root of Simpson's diversity index over productive rearrangements. The immuneACCESS repertoire file appears here via TCRdb, limited to in-frame rearrangements. These files lack a portion of the clones; in checked studies, under half of the deficit traces to unresolved V genes, and the cause of the others is not known. That table gives V, J and clone size, and the DNA gave D and trimming. The sample table records over 130,000 clones; 70% to 90% of these occur just once. Under 3% of the sample lies in the top ten.

CDR1 and CDR2, looked up from the germline V gene, are SGHDT and YYEEEE. V gives up 0 bases and J gives up 6 bases, and the segment between their germline ends measures 7 bases. The CDR3 runs 13 amino acids, cysteine and phenylalanine included. The read is trimmed to its CDR3 DNA, 39 bases read in frame from base 1. The sequencing input was peripheral blood. This receptor chain uses TRBV5-6 and TRBJ1-5, with no confidently assigned D gene. The source of this sequence is a man over 45 with acute or convalescent COVID-19. The bases read TGTGCCAGCAGCTTGGCGTCTACTCAGCCCCAGCATTTT. Protein translation: CASSLASTQPQHF.